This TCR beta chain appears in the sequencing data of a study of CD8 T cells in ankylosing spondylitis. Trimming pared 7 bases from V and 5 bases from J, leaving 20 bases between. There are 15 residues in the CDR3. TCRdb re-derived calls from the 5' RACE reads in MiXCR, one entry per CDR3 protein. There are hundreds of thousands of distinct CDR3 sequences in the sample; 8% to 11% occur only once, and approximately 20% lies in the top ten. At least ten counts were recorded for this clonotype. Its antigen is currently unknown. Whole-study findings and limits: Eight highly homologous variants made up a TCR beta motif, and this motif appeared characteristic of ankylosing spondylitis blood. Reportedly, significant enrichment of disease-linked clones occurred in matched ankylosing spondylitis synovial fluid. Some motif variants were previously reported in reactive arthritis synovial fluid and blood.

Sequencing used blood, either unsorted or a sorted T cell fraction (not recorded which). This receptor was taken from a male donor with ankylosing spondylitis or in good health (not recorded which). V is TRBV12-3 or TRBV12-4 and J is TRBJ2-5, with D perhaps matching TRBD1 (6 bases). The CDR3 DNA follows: TGTGCCAGCACCCGTGGATGGGGGCCCGAGGAGACCCAGTACTTC. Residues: CASTRGWGPEETQYF.